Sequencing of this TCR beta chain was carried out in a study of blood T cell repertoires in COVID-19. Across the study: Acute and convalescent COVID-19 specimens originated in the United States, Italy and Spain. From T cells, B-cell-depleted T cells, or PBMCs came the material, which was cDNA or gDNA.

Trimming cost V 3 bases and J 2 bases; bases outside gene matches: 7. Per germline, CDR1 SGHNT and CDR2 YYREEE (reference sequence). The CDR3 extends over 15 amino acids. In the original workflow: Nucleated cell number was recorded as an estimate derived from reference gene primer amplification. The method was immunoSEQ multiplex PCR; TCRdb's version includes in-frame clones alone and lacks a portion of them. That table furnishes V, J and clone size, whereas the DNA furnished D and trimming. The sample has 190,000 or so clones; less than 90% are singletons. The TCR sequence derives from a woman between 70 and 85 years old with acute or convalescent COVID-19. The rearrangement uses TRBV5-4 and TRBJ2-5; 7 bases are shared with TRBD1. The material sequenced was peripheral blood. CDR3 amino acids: CASSSGQKLQETQYF. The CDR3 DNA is TGTGCCAGCAGCTCGGGACAGAAACTTCAAGAGACCCAGTACTTC.